The clone carrying this TCR beta chain came up many times. Its antigen is undetermined. This entry comes from a study of CD8 T cells in ankylosing spondylitis. Points from the study as a whole: Ankylosing spondylitis blood appeared to carry a characteristic TCR beta motif of 7 or 8 highly homologous variants.

A quantitative 5'-RACE method, one with molecular barcodes, was used to make TCR beta libraries. Via MiXCR, TCRdb re-called the 5' RACE reads, giving one row per CDR3 protein. The top ten hold 6.5% to 7% of the sample, which has about 540,000 distinct CDR3 sequences, more than 9.5% seen once. The CDR3 covers 13 residues. The ends lost 6 bases at V and 0 bases at J; junction bases unmatched: 3. Looked up from germline, CDR1 is SQVTM and CDR2 is ANQGSEA. This sequence was found in a male donor with ankylosing spondylitis. Sample: blood, either unsorted or a sorted T cell fraction (not recorded which). V usage is TRBV29-1 and J usage is TRBJ1-2; 8 nucleotides match TRBD1. CDR3 protein: CSVQGASNYGYTF. CDR3 nucleotide sequence: TGCAGCGTCCAGGGGGCCTCTAACTATGGCTACACCTTC.